This T cell receptor (beta chain) was observed in a study of T cells in Graves' hyperthyroidism and ophthalmopathy (dated by TCRdb to between 2017 and 2020). The study in broad terms: Peripheral blood was collected at initial diagnosis, before any treatment. In several Graves' hyperthyroidism patients, the study also compared T-cell repertoires from thyroid tissue with T-cell repertoires from blood. To identify TCR V-J signatures that set the groups apart, the researchers used a discovery cohort of about a hundred patients, made up of around 40 with Graves' ophthalmopathy and approximately 57 with stable Graves' hyperthyroidism. For training and testing, the 95 to 100 patients in the discovery cohort were randomly divided in a 7:3 ratio. According to the paper, TCR Vbeta CDR3 sequencing was carried out on over 130 peripheral blood samples, which came from under 50 ophthalmopathy, roughly 75 hyperthyroidism and roughly 17 progressor patients. Prospective prediction of ophthalmopathy was tested in an independent validation cohort of fewer than 20 hyperthyroidism patients and 17 patients who later progressed to ophthalmopathy. Once sampling was done, hyperthyroidism patients were given methimazole at a starting dose of 30 mg daily, whereas ophthalmopathy patients were given high-dose intravenous methylprednisolone.

TCR beta CDR3 regions were amplified from RNA transcripts. The TCR CDR3 was subjected to a first round of RT-PCR using the HTBI primer set and the Qiagen OneStep RT-PCR kit. Libraries were constructed in a second round of multiplex PCR, after which size selection and purification were carried out. Sequencing of the libraries was done on an Illumina HiSeq2000 using paired-end 100 bp reads. As for the authors' bioinformatics: SOAPnuke was used to process the raw data, with reads discarded if the reads contained adapters or uncalled bases, had a mean Phred below 15, or lacked an exact constant-primer or identifier match. COPE v1.2.5 was used to merge the high-quality paired reads, and each unique nucleotide sequence was defined as a clonotype. MiTCR v1.1 was used to align the clonotypes against IMGT TRBV, TRBD and TRBJ reference segments. Analysis was restricted to V-J combinations with a frequency above 0.0001, which covered about 99% of repertoires. A TCS score was defined as the ratio of F50 (clonal expansion) to E x V (chaos), with BLOSUM62-based TCRdist applied between CDR3 peptides within each V-J. Welch's t-statistics and random forest reduced 500 to 650 V-J features to 10 to 15, which were used in a naive Bayes classifier (R e1071). TCRdb reprocessed the public reads (quality trimming at Q25 with fastp, clone calling with MiXCR) and kept in-frame beta chains. Rows with a matching CDR3 protein are joined into one entry that keeps the most common DNA and genes. What appears here as the V and J calls and clone size reflects TCRdb's work, not the paper's. The sample table records approximately 530,000 distinct CDR3 sequences; roughly 17% of these occur just once. The leading ten clones occupy 15% to 20% of the sample.

This clonotype appeared many times. The target of this receptor is not known. Per-base qualities were not stored, and no clone one base away is much larger. Findings and caveats that apply to the study as a whole: Most expanded thyroid clonotypes (frequency above 0.001) were also detected in blood, a finding suggesting that blood repertoires may reflect thyroid immune responses. Ophthalmopathy was separated from stable hyperthyroidism by a 13 V-J signature model, with just over 85% sensitivity and roughly 81% specificity obtained in cross-validation and 80%/75% obtained in testing. No statistical method was used to set the sample size in advance, and investigators knew the group allocation. During validation, the model predicted progression to ophthalmopathy a median of approximately 6.5 months ahead of onset, with 60% to 71% sensitivity and under 85% specificity.

Graves' hyperthyroidism was defined as stable when no progression to ophthalmopathy occurred over 18 months of follow-up. Hyperthyroidism patients were aged 18 to 65 years and newly diagnosed, with disease duration of less than 2 months. The study excluded patients with uncontrolled infections, other autoimmune diseases, pregnancy or lactation. Diagnoses were based on clinical symptoms, serum thyroxine and TRAb, thyroid ultrasound and orbital computed tomography. Ficoll-Paque density gradient centrifugation was used to isolate PBMCs from 9.5 to 10 ml of fresh peripheral blood. Trizol reagent was used to extract total RNA, and RNA quality was then checked on an Agilent 2100 Bioanalyzer. Sequencing was done on a sample of blood. The receptor was isolated from a woman younger than 30 with Graves' hyperthyroidism.

Read as DNA, the sequence is TGCAGTGCTAGAGAGAACTACAGGGCCTTCTATGAGCAGTTCTTC. Its coded protein is CSARENYRAFYEQFF. In this chain, TRBV20-1 is recombined with TRBJ2-1; TRBD1 could be the D gene, as 6 bases match. The germline ends are 17 bases apart after V is trimmed by 0 bases and J by 8 bases. The CDR3, from cysteine to phenylalanine, totals 15 residues. Only the CDR3 part of the read is kept: 45 bases, read in frame from the first base. Looking up the germline V gene (reference sequence) yields CDR1 DFQATT and CDR2 SNEGSKA.